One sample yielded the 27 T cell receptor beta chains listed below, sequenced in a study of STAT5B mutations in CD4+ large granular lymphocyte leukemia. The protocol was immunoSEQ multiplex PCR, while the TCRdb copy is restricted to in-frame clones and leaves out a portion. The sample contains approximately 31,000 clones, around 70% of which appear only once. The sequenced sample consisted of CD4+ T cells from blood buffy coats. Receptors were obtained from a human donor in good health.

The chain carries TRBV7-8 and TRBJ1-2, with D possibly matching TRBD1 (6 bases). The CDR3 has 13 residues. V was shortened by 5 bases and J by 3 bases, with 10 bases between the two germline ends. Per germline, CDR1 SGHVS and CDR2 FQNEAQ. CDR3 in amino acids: CASSPQGDYGYTF. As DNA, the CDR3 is TGTGCCAGCAGCCCACAGGGTGACTATGGCTACACCTTC.

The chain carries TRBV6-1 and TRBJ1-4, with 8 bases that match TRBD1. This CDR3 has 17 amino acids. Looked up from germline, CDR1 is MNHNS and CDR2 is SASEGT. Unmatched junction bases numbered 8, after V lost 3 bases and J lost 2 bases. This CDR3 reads CASSDWSTGETNEKLFF. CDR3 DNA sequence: TGTGCCAGCAGTGACTGGTCGACAGGGGAGACTAATGAAAAACTGTTTTTT.

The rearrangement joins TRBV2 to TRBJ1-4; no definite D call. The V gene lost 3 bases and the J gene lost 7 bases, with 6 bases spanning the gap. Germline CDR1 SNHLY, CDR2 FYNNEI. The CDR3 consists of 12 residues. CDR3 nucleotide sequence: TGTGCCAGCAGTGAGACCCTTGAAAAACTGTTTTTT. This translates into CASSETLEKLFF.

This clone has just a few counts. CDR3 protein: CASSAGQPGTVNSPLHF. The CDR3 bases are TGTGCCAGCAGCGCCGGACAGCCAGGGACAGTAAATTCACCCCTCCACTTT. V gene TRBV7-9 combines with J gene TRBJ1-6, with 7 bases fitting TRBD1. The V gene's germline CDR1 is SEHNR and CDR2 FQNEAQ (reference sequence). Trimming removed 5 bases from V and 7 bases from J; junction bases left unmatched: 14. CDR3 length equals 17 residues. Variable domain in full (rest from reference TRBV7-9 and TRBJ1-6): DTGVSQNPRHKITKRGQNVTFRCDPISEHNRLYWYRQTLGQGPEFLTYFQNEAQLEKSRLLSDRFSAERPKGSFSTLEIQRTEQGDSAMYLCASSAGQPGTVNSPLHFGNGTRLTVT.

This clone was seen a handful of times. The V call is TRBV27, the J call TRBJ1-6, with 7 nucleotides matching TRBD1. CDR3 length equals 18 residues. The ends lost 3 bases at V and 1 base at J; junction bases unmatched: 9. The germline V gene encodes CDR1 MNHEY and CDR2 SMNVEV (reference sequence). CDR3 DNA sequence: TGTGCCAGCAGTTTCGGTACGACAGGGAGGTCCTATAATTCACCCCTCCACTTT. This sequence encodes CASSFGTTGRSYNSPLHF.

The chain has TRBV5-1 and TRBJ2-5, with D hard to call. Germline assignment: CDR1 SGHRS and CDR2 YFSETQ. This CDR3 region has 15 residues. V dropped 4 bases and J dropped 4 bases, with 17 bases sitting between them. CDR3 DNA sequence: TGCGCCAGCAGCACTAATTCCGGAGTCCTAGAGACCCAGTACTTC. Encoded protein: CASSTNSGVLETQYF.

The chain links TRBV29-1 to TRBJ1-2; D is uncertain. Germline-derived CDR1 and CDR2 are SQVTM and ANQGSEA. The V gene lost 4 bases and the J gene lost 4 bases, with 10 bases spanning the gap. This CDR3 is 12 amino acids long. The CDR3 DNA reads TGCAGCGTTGGTCGCCAGCGCTATGGCTACACCTTC. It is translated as CSVGRQRYGYTF. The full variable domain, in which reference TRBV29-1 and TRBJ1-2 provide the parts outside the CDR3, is SAVISQKPSRDICQRGTSLTIQCQVDSQVTMMFWYRQQPGQSLTLIATANQGSEATYESGFVIDKFPISRPNLTFSTLTVSNMSPEDSSIYLCSVGRQRYGYTFGSGTRLTVV.

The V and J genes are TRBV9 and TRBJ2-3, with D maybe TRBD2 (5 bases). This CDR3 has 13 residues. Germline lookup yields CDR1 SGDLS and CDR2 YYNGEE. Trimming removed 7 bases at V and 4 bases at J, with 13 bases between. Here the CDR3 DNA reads TGTGCCAGCGGAGCGGATTCCCCAGATACGCAGTATTTT. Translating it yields CASGADSPDTQYF.

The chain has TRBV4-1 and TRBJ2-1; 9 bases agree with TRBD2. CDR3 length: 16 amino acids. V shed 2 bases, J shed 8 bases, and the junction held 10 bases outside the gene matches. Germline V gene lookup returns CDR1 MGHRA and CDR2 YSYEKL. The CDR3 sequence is CASSQTPSGIGDEQFF. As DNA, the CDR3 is TGCGCCAGCAGCCAAACACCTAGCGGGATAGGGGATGAGCAGTTCTTC.

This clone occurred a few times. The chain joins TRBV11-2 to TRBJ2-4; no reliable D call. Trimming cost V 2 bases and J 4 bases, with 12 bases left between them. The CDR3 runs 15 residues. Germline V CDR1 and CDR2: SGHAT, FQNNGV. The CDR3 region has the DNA TGTGCCAGCAGCTTATCCCGTCGTTCAAAAAACATTCAGTACTTC. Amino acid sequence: CASSLSRRSKNIQYF.

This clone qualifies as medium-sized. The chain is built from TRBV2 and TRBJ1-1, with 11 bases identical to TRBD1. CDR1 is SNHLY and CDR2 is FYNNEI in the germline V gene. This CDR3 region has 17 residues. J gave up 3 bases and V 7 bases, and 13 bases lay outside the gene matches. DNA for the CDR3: TGTGCCAGCAACATCGGACAGGGGGCCTTTCAGGACACTGAAGCTTTCTTT. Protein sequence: CASNIGQGAFQDTEAFF.

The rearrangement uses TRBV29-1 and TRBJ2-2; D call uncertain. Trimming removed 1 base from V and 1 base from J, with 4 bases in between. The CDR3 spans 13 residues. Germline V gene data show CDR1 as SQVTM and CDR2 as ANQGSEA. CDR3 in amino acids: CSVEGQNTGELFF. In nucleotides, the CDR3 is TGCAGCGTTGAAGGACAGAACACCGGGGAGCTGTTTTTT.

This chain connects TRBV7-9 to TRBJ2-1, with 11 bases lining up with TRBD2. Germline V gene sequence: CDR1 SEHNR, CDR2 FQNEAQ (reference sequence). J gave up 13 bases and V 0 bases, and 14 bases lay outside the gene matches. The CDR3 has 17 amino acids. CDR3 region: CASSLAHMGLAVAEQFF. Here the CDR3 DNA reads TGTGCCAGCAGCTTAGCGCACATGGGACTAGCGGTTGCCGAACAGTTCTTC.

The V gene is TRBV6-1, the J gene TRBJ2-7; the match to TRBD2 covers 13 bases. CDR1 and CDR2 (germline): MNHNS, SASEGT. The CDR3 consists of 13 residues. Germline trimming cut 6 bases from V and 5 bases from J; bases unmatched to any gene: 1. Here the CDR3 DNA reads TGTGCCAGCAGGGGACTAGCGGGGAACGAGCAGTACGTC. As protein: CASRGLAGNEQYV.

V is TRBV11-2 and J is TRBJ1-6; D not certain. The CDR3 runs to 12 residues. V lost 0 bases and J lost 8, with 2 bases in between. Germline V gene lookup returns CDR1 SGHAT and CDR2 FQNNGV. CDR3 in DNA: TGTGCCAGCAGCTTAGAGTATTCACCCCTCCACTTT. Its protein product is CASSLEYSPLHF.

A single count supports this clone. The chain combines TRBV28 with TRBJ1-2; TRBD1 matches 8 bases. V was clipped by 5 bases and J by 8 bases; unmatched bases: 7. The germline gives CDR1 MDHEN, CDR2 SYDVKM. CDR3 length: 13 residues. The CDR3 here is CASSPGGLEGYTF. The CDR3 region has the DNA TGTGCCAGCAGTCCAGGGGGCCTTGAGGGCTACACCTTC.

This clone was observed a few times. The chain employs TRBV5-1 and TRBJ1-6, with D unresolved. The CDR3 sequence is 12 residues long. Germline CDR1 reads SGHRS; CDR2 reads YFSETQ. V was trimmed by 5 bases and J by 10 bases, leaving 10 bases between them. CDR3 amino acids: CASREGFSPLHF. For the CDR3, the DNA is TGCGCCAGCAGGGAGGGTTTCTCACCCCTCCACTTT. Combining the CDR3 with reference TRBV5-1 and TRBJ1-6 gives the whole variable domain KAGVTQTPRYLIKTRGQQVTLSCSPISGHRSVSWYQQTPGQGLQFLFEYFSETQRNKGNFPGRFSGRQFSNSRSEMNVSTLELGDSALYLCASREGFSPLHFGNGTRLTVT.

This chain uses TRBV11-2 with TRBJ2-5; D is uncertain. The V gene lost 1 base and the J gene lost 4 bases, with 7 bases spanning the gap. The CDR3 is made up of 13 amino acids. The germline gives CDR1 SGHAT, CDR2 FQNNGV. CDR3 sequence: CASSLGAGETQYF. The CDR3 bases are TGTGCCAGCAGCTTAGGGGCAGGAGAGACCCAGTACTTC.

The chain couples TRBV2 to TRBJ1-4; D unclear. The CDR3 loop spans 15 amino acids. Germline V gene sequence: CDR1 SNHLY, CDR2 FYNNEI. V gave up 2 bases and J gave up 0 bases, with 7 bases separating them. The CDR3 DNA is TGTGCCAGCAGTGAAAGCGGTACAACTAATGAAAAACTGTTTTTT. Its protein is CASSESGTTNEKLFF. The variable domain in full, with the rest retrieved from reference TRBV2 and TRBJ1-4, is EPEVTQTPSHQVTQMGQEVILRCVPISNHLYFYWYRQILGQKVEFLVSFYNNEISEKSEIFDDQFSVERPDGSNFTLKIRSTKLEDSAMYFCASSESGTTNEKLFFGSGTQLSVL.

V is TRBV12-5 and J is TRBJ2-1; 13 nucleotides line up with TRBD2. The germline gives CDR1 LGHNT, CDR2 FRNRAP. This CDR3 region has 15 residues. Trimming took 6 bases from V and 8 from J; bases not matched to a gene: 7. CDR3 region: CASGSGTSGNYEQFF. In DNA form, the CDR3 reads TGTGCTAGTGGCTCCGGGACTAGCGGGAACTATGAGCAGTTCTTC. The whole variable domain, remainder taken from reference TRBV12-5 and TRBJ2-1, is DARVTQTPRHKVTEMGQEVTMRCQPILGHNTVFWYRQTMMQGLELLAYFRNRAPLDDSGMPKDRFSAEMPDATLATLKIQPSEPRDSAVYFCASGSGTSGNYEQFFGPGTRLTVL.

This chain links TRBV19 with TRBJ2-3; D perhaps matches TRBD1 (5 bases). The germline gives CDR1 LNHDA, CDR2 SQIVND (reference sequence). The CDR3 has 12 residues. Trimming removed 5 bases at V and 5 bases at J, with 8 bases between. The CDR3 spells CASSPRGDTQYF. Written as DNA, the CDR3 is TGTGCCAGTAGTCCAAGGGGAGATACGCAGTATTTT.

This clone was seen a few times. The CDR3 region is CASRKQGRDEQYV. DNA for the CDR3: TGTGCCAGTCGTAAACAGGGCCGGGACGAGCAGTACGTC. This chain links TRBV6-1 with TRBJ2-7; D possibly corresponds to TRBD1 (6 bases). Germline lookup yields CDR1 MNHNS and CDR2 SASEGT. V lost 9 bases and J lost 5, with 17 bases in between. The CDR3 spans 13 residues.

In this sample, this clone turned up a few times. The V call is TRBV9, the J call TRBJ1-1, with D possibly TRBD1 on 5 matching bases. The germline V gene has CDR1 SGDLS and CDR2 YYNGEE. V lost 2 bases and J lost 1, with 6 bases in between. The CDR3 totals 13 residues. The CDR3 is CASSVRENTEAFF. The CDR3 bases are TGTGCCAGCAGCGTCAGGGAGAACACTGAAGCTTTCTTT.

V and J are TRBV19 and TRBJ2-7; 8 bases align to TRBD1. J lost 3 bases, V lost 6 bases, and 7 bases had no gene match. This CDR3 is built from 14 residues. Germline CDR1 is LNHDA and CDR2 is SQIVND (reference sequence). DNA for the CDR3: TGTGCCAGTAGAGCCCAGACAGGGGTCTACGAGCAGTACTTC. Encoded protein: CASRAQTGVYEQYF. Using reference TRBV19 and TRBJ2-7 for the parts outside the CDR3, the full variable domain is DGGITQSPKYLFRKEGQNVTLSCEQNLNHDAMYWYRQDPGQGLRLIYYSQIVNDFQKGDIAEGYSVSREKKESFPLTVTSAQKNPTAFYLCASRAQTGVYEQYFGPGTRLTVT.

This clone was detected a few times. The CDR3 loop reads CASSTDRGAFF. DNA for the CDR3: TGTGCCAGCAGCACTGACAGGGGAGCTTTCTTT. J is TRBJ1-1 and V is TRBV6-5, with 8 positions matching TRBD1. V shed 6 bases and J 10 bases; nucleotides not matched to a gene: 4. Per germline, CDR1 MNHEY and CDR2 SVGAGI. The CDR3 contains 11 residues.

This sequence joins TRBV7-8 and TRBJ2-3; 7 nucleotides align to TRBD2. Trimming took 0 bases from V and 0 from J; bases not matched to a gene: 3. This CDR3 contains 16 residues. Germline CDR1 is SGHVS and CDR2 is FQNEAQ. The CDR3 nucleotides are TGTGCCAGCAGCTTAGCGAGGACTAGGAGCACAGATACGCAGTATTTT. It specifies CASSLARTRSTDTQYF.

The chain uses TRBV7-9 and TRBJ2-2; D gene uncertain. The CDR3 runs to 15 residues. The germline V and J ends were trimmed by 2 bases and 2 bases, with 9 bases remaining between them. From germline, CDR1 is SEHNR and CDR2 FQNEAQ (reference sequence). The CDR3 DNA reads TGTGCCAGCAGCTTATACTACCTAAACACCGGGGAGCTGTTTTTT. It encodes CASSLYYLNTGELFF. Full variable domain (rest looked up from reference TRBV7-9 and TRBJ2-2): DTGVSQNPRHKITKRGQNVTFRCDPISEHNRLYWYRQTLGQGPEFLTYFQNEAQLEKSRLLSDRFSAERPKGSFSTLEIQRTEQGDSAMYLCASSLYYLNTGELFFGEGSRLTVL.